This passage covers 20 T cell receptor beta chains from one sample sequenced in a study of T cell responses to AZD1222 COVID-19 vaccine. Repertoires were generated with immunoSEQ multiplex PCR, while TCRdb's copy carries only in-frame clones and drops some. This table holds 50,000 to 60,000 clones, over 70% found once. Sequences were derived from peripheral blood, sampled 28 days after the second AZD1222 dose. The receptors originated from an adult who received the AZD1222 COVID-19 vaccine.

V gene TRBV5-6 combines with J gene TRBJ2-2; the D gene could be TRBD1 or TRBD2 (5 bases each). The germline gives CDR1 SGHDT, CDR2 YYEEEE. The CDR3 length is 16 residues. The ends were cut back, 3 bases at V and 1 base at J, with 13 bases in the middle. In DNA, the CDR3 is TGTGCCAGCAGCTGGACTGGGGCAGGGAACACCGGGGAGCTGTTTTTT. Its protein product is CASSWTGAGNTGELFF.

This chain links TRBV5-1 with TRBJ2-7, with a weak D call TRBD1 (5 bases). The CDR3 runs 15 residues. Germline values: CDR1 SGHRS, CDR2 YFSETQ. V lost 0 bases to trimming and J lost 2 bases, with 12 bases between them. The CDR3 DNA reads as TGCGCCAGCAGCTTGGGCGACGGACAAGCCTACGAGCAGTACTTC. Its protein product is CASSLGDGQAYEQYF.

The chain uses TRBV10-2 and TRBJ2-5, with D possibly being TRBD1 (6 bases). Trimming removed 3 bases from V and 5 bases from J, with 10 bases in between. CDR1 WSHSY and CDR2 SAAADI come from the germline V gene. CDR3 length equals 13 residues. In DNA form, the CDR3 reads TGCGCCAGCAGTGATGGGGGCAGGGAGACCCAGTACTTC. It translates to CASSDGGRETQYF.

The rearrangement joins TRBV4-1 to TRBJ1-2, with a possible D match to TRBD1 (5 bases). The germline V gene has CDR1 MGHRA and CDR2 YSYEKL. V was pared by 1 base and J by 2 bases, with 11 bases between. This CDR3 comprises 15 residues. The CDR3 sequence: CASSQGDSINYGYTF. The CDR3 DNA is TGCGCCAGCAGCCAAGGAGACAGCATCAACTATGGCTACACCTTC.

There are a few counts of this clone. The chain joins TRBV24-1 to TRBJ2-2, with TRBD1 matching over 9 bases. Germline V gives CDR1 KGHDR, CDR2 SFDVKD. J gave up 4 bases and V 12 bases, and 20 bases lay outside the gene matches. CDR3 length: 18 amino acids. The CDR3 region has the DNA TGTGCCGCGCAAACAGGGGGCAGCGGTAGAGGGGTCACCGGGGAGCTGTTTTTT. It yields the protein CAAQTGGSGRGVTGELFF.

A remark on this clone: An end of the junction differs from the germline gene, which may be a read error. This rearrangement joins TRBV10-3 to TRBJ1-3, with D perhaps TRBD1 (5 bases). CDR3 length: 13 residues. Germline V gives CDR1 ENHRY, CDR2 SYGVKD. CDR3 loop: CAVRPGSGNTIYF. For the CDR3, the DNA is TGTGCCGTCAGGCCAGGGTCTGGAAACACCATATATTTT.

The chain is built from TRBV7-2 and TRBJ2-7; the D gene is possibly TRBD2 (6 bases). The CDR3 contains 13 residues. V shed 7 bases and J shed 4 bases, with 14 bases lying between them. Germline V gives CDR1 SGHTA, CDR2 FQGNSA. CDR3 bases: TGTGCCAGCACTCCCCCCGGAGGGTACGAGCAGTACTTC. Translation: CASTPPGGYEQYF.

The CDR3 is CASSETSGGYVYGYTF. The CDR3 DNA sequence: TGCGCCAGCAGTGAGACCTCAGGGGGCTACGTCTATGGCTACACCTTC. The chain links TRBV10-2 to TRBJ1-2; 8 positions match TRBD1. The trim removed 2 bases at V and 4 bases at J, leaving 9 bases unmatched. Germline V gives CDR1 WSHSY, CDR2 SAAADI. This CDR3 is 16 amino acids long.

This clone is a singleton in its sample. The rearrangement joins TRBV19 to TRBJ1-1; 10 bases are a match to TRBD1. Unmatched junction bases numbered 5, after V lost 4 bases and J lost 0 bases. This CDR3 region has 16 residues. CDR1 is LNHDA and CDR2 is SQIVND in the germline V gene (reference sequence). As DNA, the CDR3 is TGTGCCAGTAGTAAAGGGGACAGGGGATTGAACACTGAAGCTTTCTTT. Translated, it gives CASSKGDRGLNTEAFF.

This chain uses TRBV5-5 with TRBJ1-1; D not certain. Between the trimmed V and J ends, which lost 1 base and 7 bases, there was a span of 8 bases. The CDR3 has 12 residues. Germline CDR1 reads SGHKS; CDR2 reads YYEKEE (reference sequence). This CDR3 is CASSLYSSEAFF. The CDR3 bases are TGTGCCAGCAGCTTGTACAGCAGTGAAGCTTTCTTT.

The chain is built from TRBV2 and TRBJ2-7; tentatively, D is TRBD2 (6 bases). The CDR3 has 15 residues. The V gene lost 6 bases and the J gene lost 0 bases, with 15 bases spanning the gap. Germline V gene data show CDR1 as SNHLY and CDR2 as FYNNEI. CDR3 amino acids: CASSDGTSSSYEQYF. As DNA, the CDR3 is TGTGCCAGCAGCGACGGGACTTCTAGCTCCTACGAGCAGTACTTC. The full variable domain, in which reference TRBV2 and TRBJ2-7 provide the parts outside the CDR3, is EPEVTQTPSHQVTQMGQEVILRCVPISNHLYFYWYRQILGQKVEFLVSFYNNEISEKSEIFDDQFSVERPDGSNFTLKIRSTKLEDSAMYFCASSDGTSSSYEQYFGPGTRLTVT.

The gene calls are TRBV7-3 and TRBJ1-1; 7 nucleotides line up with TRBD1. The V segment lost 5 bases and the J segment 5 bases; nucleotides outside the gene matches: 2. The CDR3 spans 12 residues. The germline CDR1 and CDR2 sequences are SGHTA and FQGTGA. The CDR3 reads CASSPGGTEAFF. As DNA, the CDR3 is TGTGCCAGCAGCCCAGGGGGGACTGAAGCTTTCTTT. Drawing the rest from reference TRBV7-3 and TRBJ1-1, the complete variable domain is GAGVSQTPSNKVTEKGKYVELRCDPISGHTALYWYRQSLGQGPEFLIYFQGTGAADDSGLPNDRFFAVRPEGSVSTLKIQRTERGDSAVYLCASSPGGTEAFFGQGTRLTVV.

V usage is TRBV12-3 or TRBV12-4 and J usage is TRBJ1-2; 8 nucleotides match TRBD1. Losses at the gene ends were 3 bases for V and 12 bases for J; bases not matched to a gene: 6. This CDR3 has 12 amino acids. The CDR3 is CASSLRTGFHTF. In nucleotides, the CDR3 is TGTGCCAGCAGTTTGAGGACAGGGTTTCACACCTTC.

The DNA of the CDR3 is TGTGCCAGCAGCTTGGGGATAACCGGGGAGCTGTTTTTT. Translation: CASSLGITGELFF. The chain carries TRBV5-6 and TRBJ2-2, with D unresolved. CDR3 length equals 13 residues. Trimming shortened V by 0 bases and J by 5 bases, and 5 bases separated the two germline ends. Germline CDR1 reads SGHDT; CDR2 reads YYEEEE. Filled out from reference TRBV5-6 and TRBJ2-2, the complete variable domain reads DAGVTQSPTHLIKTRGQQVTLRCSPKSGHDTVSWYQQALGQGPQFIFQYYEEEERQRGNFPDRFSGHQFPNYSSELNVNALLLGDSALYLCASSLGITGELFFGEGSRLTVL.

The V call is TRBV5-1, the J call TRBJ1-1; the D gene is possibly TRBD1 (6 bases). This CDR3 is 12 amino acids long. CDR1 and CDR2 (germline): SGHRS, YFSETQ. V was cut by 0 bases and J by 11 bases, with 11 bases left in between. The CDR3, as DNA: TGCGCCAGCAGCTTGGAACAGGGAGGTGCTTTCTTT. It codes for CASSLEQGGAFF.

This clone appeared once. The chain is built from TRBV7-9 and TRBJ2-3; D might be TRBD2 (6 bases). Germline V gives CDR1 SEHNR, CDR2 FQNEAQ (reference sequence). Trimming took 2 bases from V and 4 from J, leaving 13 bases between them. This CDR3 contains 15 residues. The DNA for the CDR3 is TGTGCCAGCAGCTTAAGTGGAGGGATCGCAGATACGCAGTATTTT. Protein product: CASSLSGGIADTQYF.

This clone was detected only a few times. Here the CDR3 reads CASSRGPAAVETQYF. The CDR3 region has the DNA TGCGCCAGCAGCCGTGGTCCCGCGGCGGTTGAGACCCAGTACTTC. The rearrangement links TRBV5-1 to TRBJ2-5; no definite D call. This CDR3 region has 15 residues. Germline V gene sequence: CDR1 SGHRS, CDR2 YFSETQ. Trimming removed 4 bases at V and 5 bases at J, with 18 bases between.

The V and J genes are TRBV6-5 and TRBJ2-1, with D unresolved. CDR3 length: 13 residues. The germline CDR1 and CDR2 sequences are MNHEY and SVGAGI. V lost 5 bases to trimming and J lost 8 bases, with 13 bases between them. The CDR3 sequence: CASSPNRGDEQFF. CDR3 DNA sequence: TGTGCCAGCAGTCCCAATAGAGGAGATGAGCAGTTCTTC.

The chain employs TRBV29-1 and TRBJ1-2; no reliable D call. The CDR3 spans 12 residues. Germline V gene data show CDR1 as SQVTM and CDR2 as ANQGSEA. Between the trimmed V and J ends, which lost 4 bases and 4 bases, there was a span of 10 bases. CDR3 in amino acids: CSVGEDGYGYTF. CDR3 DNA sequence: TGCAGCGTTGGGGAGGACGGCTATGGCTACACCTTC.

V and J are TRBV19 and TRBJ2-1; 10 positions match TRBD2. Germline V gives CDR1 LNHDA, CDR2 SQIVND (reference sequence). V shed 7 bases and J 8 bases; nucleotides not matched to a gene: 14. This CDR3 is 16 amino acids long. This CDR3 reads CASIGLSGRPSHEQFF. The CDR3 coding sequence is TGTGCCAGTATTGGCCTTAGCGGGAGGCCTAGCCATGAGCAGTTCTTC.